The sequence of this T cell receptor beta chain was determined in a study of T cell clones after liver transplantation. Looking at the study overall: In this trial, immunosuppression withdrawal was attempted within 2 years of liver transplant. Post-transplant blood was tracked for graft-donor-reactive T cell clones identified in a pre-transplant mixed lymphocyte reaction. Notes on the study in general: A significant post-transplant drop in circulating graft-donor-reactive CD4 TCRbeta sequences occurred in most of the 8 subjects.

Of note for this clone: Its antigen remains unknown.

The method was immunoSEQ multiplex PCR; TCRdb's version includes in-frame clones alone and lacks a portion of them. Among about 15,000 clones listed, 92% were seen once. Thawed unstimulated PBMCs were FACS-sorted by CD3, CD4 and CD8 into two populations. V was shortened by 4 bases and J by 4 bases, with 13 bases between the two germline ends. This CDR3 comprises 14 residues. CDR1 LNHDA and CDR2 SQIVND come from the germline V gene (reference sequence). This rearrangement joins TRBV19 to TRBJ2-5; D possibly corresponds to TRBD1 (6 bases). The clonotype originates from a human donor who received a liver transplant. The starting material was CD8+ T cells from blood, obtained before liver transplant. CDR3 loop: CASSRQGMGETQYF. The DNA of the CDR3 is TGTGCCAGTAGTAGGCAGGGGATGGGAGAGACCCAGTACTTC.